These 23 T cell receptor beta chains were sequenced from one sample in a study of cytomegalovirus exposure and HLA in healthy donors. Sequencing used immunoSEQ multiplex PCR; TCRdb keeps in-frame clones, though not all of them. The sample records 300,000 or so clones, over 75% being singletons. Sequenced input: PBMCs. The receptor set was obtained from a man aged 30 to 45 in good health and CMV-seronegative.

The chain joins TRBV25-1 to TRBJ2-7, with unresolved D. Trimming stripped 3 bases from V and 1 base from J, with 7 bases between. The germline V gene encodes CDR1 MGHDK and CDR2 SYGVNS. This CDR3 has 13 residues. CDR3 nucleotide sequence: TGTGCCAGCAGTGACAGAATGTCCTACGAGCAGTACTTC. It codes for CASSDRMSYEQYF.

This sequence joins TRBV15 and TRBJ2-7, with D maybe TRBD2 (5 bases). CDR3 size: 16 residues. CDR1 LNHNV and CDR2 YYDKDF come from the germline V gene (reference sequence). Deletions cut 5 bases from V and 3 bases from J, with 20 bases between. As DNA, the CDR3 is TGTGCCACCAGCGCAGAAAGGAGCGTAGGGAGCTACGAGCAGTACTTC. Protein: CATSAERSVGSYEQYF.

The chain uses TRBV7-2 and TRBJ2-3; 11 bases agree with TRBD2. Germline CDR1 is SGHTA and CDR2 is FQGNSA. J lost 8 bases, V lost 1 base, and 8 bases had no gene match. CDR3 length equals 16 residues. CDR3 DNA sequence: TGTGCCAGCAGCTTAGTTAGCGGGGGGGCCGGAGTTACGCAGTATTTT. Translation: CASSLVSGGAGVTQYF. Full variable domain (missing parts from reference TRBV7-2 and TRBJ2-3): GAGVSQSPSNKVTEKGKDVELRCDPISGHTALYWYRQSLGQGLEFLIYFQGNSAPDKSGLPSDRFSAERTGGSVSTLTIQRTQQEDSAVYLCASSLVSGGAGVTQYFGPGTRLTVL.

As regards this clone: In the same sample, other DNA sequences code for this CDR3. The rearrangement joins TRBV15 to TRBJ2-7; maybe TRBD2 (5 bases). The CDR3 has 13 amino acids. Trimming shortened V by 3 bases and J by 3 bases, and 9 bases separated the two germline ends. Germline values: CDR1 LNHNV, CDR2 YYDKDF (reference sequence). As DNA, the CDR3 is TGTGCCACCAGCAGGGAGGCAGGCTACGAGCAGTACTTC. Residues: CATSREAGYEQYF.

The chain is built from TRBV4-1 and TRBJ2-7; perhaps TRBD2 as D (6 bases). The V gene's germline CDR1 is MGHRA and CDR2 YSYEKL. V was clipped by 0 bases and J by 0 bases, with 9 bases between them. CDR3 length: 15 amino acids. The CDR3 sequence is CASSQDGGSSYEQYF. The CDR3 coding sequence is TGCGCCAGCAGCCAAGACGGGGGTTCCTCCTACGAGCAGTACTTC.

The chain combines TRBV29-1 with TRBJ2-5, with 7 bases fitting TRBD1. There are 13 residues in the CDR3. With 5 bases clipped from V and 4 bases from J, the junction kept 7 bases outside the gene matches. Looked up from germline, CDR1 is SQVTM and CDR2 is ANQGSEA. The CDR3 nucleotides read TGCAGCGTTCCGACAGGGAAGGCAGAGACCCAGTACTTC. Its protein product is CSVPTGKAETQYF.

The rearrangement links TRBV6-5 to TRBJ1-6, with 7 nucleotides matching TRBD1. The J segment lost 4 bases and the V segment lost 6 bases, leaving 6 bases of the junction unmatched. Germline-derived CDR1 and CDR2 are MNHEY and SVGAGI. This CDR3 spans 15 amino acids. CDR3 DNA: TGTGCCAGCAGCCGCCCAGGGGGGTATAATTCACCCCTCCACTTT. The encoded protein is CASSRPGGYNSPLHF.

V and J are TRBV30 and TRBJ1-1; D not certain. Trimming stripped 0 bases from V and 3 bases from J, with 8 bases between. CDR3 length: 13 amino acids. Germline CDR1 and CDR2: GTSNPN and SVGIG (reference sequence). The CDR3 nucleotides read TGTGCCTGGAGTGTAACACGGGACACTGAAGCTTTCTTT. This gives the protein CAWSVTRDTEAFF.

The V and J genes are TRBV11-2 and TRBJ1-4; D may be TRBD1 (5 bases). The CDR3 consists of 15 residues. V was trimmed by 0 bases and J by 7 bases, leaving 12 bases between them. Germline-derived CDR1 and CDR2 are SGHAT and FQNNGV. The CDR3 loop reads CASSLDRGLSEKLFF. The CDR3 DNA sequence: TGTGCCAGCAGCTTAGATCGGGGACTCTCTGAAAAACTGTTTTTT.

The rearrangement links TRBV6-1 to TRBJ1-6; possibly TRBD1 for D (5 bases). Germline CDR1 MNHNS, CDR2 SASEGT. The CDR3 runs 15 residues. Trimming pared 6 bases from V and 2 bases from J, leaving 11 bases between. The CDR3 sequence is CASRIRGTYNSPLHF. CDR3 DNA: TGTGCCAGCAGGATTAGGGGAACCTATAATTCACCCCTCCACTTT.

The chain combines TRBV9 with TRBJ2-3; D might be TRBD2 (5 bases). Germline V gene data show CDR1 as SGDLS and CDR2 as YYNGEE. Trimming removed 0 bases from V and 6 bases from J, with 14 bases in between. The length of the CDR3 is 15 residues. The CDR3 region is CASSVGAGRVDTQYF. CDR3 coding DNA: TGTGCCAGCAGCGTAGGGGCGGGTCGGGTCGATACGCAGTATTTT.

The chain has TRBV16 and TRBJ1-1; 9 nucleotides agree with TRBD1. Germline V CDR1 and CDR2: KGHSY, FQNENV. The CDR3 loop spans 16 amino acids. J lost 4 bases, V lost 4 bases, and 10 bases had no gene match. The CDR3 nucleotides read TGTGCCAGCAGCCGAGACTGGACAGGGGTTGTCACTGAAGCTTTCTTT. Its translation is CASSRDWTGVVTEAFF. Supplemented by reference TRBV16 and TRBJ1-1, the full variable domain reads GEEVAQTPKHLVRGEGQKAKLYCAPIKGHSYVFWYQQVLKNEFKFLISFQNENVFDETGMPKERFSAKCLPNSPCSLEIQATKLEDSAVYFCASSRDWTGVVTEAFFGQGTRLTVV.

The genes are TRBV5-8 and TRBJ2-5; 7 positions agree with TRBD1. V trimming: 1 base; J trimming: 2 bases; junction bases outside the gene matches: 8. This CDR3 has 16 amino acids. Germline V lookup: CDR1 SGHTS, CDR2 YDEGEE. CDR3 sequence: CASSLFRWDSQETQYF. CDR3 in DNA: TGTGCCAGCAGCTTGTTCAGATGGGACAGTCAAGAGACCCAGTACTTC.

This chain links TRBV2 with TRBJ1-5; D might be TRBD1 (6 bases). Germline CDR1 reads SNHLY; CDR2 reads FYNNEI. This CDR3 spans 14 amino acids. The V and J ends lost 6 bases and 6 bases respectively, with 15 bases between them. CDR3 nucleotides: TGTGCCAGCAGGGGGGCCACCGCGAGTCAGCCCCAGCATTTT. Translating gives CASRGATASQPQHF.

For the CDR3, the DNA is TGTGCCAGCAGCTTGCCGCAGGGCTTTTACAATGAGCAGTTCTTC. Translating it yields CASSLPQGFYNEQFF. The chain joins TRBV5-6 to TRBJ2-1, with D maybe TRBD1 (5 bases). Germline V lookup: CDR1 SGHDT, CDR2 YYEEEE. The CDR3 loop spans 15 amino acids. V shed 1 base and J shed 4 bases, with 12 bases lying between them.

V usage is TRBV5-1 and J usage is TRBJ2-3, with D possibly matching TRBD2 (6 bases). With 3 bases removed from V and 0 bases from J, the gap between germline ends came to 11 bases. The CDR3 has 15 amino acids. Germline V gene data show CDR1 as SGHRS and CDR2 as YFSETQ. The CDR3 nucleotides are TGCGCCAGCAGCTCATCCGGGACTAGCACAGATACGCAGTATTTT. It encodes CASSSSGTSTDTQYF. Filled out from reference TRBV5-1 and TRBJ2-3, the complete variable domain reads KAGVTQTPRYLIKTRGQQVTLSCSPISGHRSVSWYQQTPGQGLQFLFEYFSETQRNKGNFPGRFSGRQFSNSRSEMNVSTLELGDSALYLCASSSSGTSTDTQYFGPGTRLTVL.

V is TRBV18 and J is TRBJ1-1; 9 nucleotides agree with TRBD1. The CDR3 length is 15 residues. CDR1 is KGHSH and CDR2 is LQKENI in the germline V gene. Trimming at V came to 5 bases and at J to 2 bases, leaving 6 bases not matched to a gene. This CDR3 reads CASSVTGGGNTEAFF. CDR3 sequence (DNA): TGTGCCAGCTCAGTCACAGGGGGCGGTAACACTGAAGCTTTCTTT.

This clone was detected a few times. V usage is TRBV4-2 and J usage is TRBJ1-1; no firm D call. This CDR3 is built from 12 residues. V lost 4 bases and J 4 bases, leaving 7 bases between the germline ends. From germline, CDR1 is LGHNA and CDR2 YNFKEQ. The CDR3 loop reads CASSPPSTEAFF. CDR3 coding DNA: TGTGCCAGCAGCCCTCCGTCCACTGAAGCTTTCTTT.

CDR3 nucleotides: TGTGCCAGCAGTGAGACAGGACATCAGAACACTGAAGCTTTCTTT. As protein: CASSETGHQNTEAFF. This chain connects TRBV27 to TRBJ1-1; D may be TRBD1 (6 bases). The CDR3 length is 15 residues. Germline V gives CDR1 MNHEY, CDR2 SMNVEV (reference sequence). Trimming took off 5 bases at V and 1 base at J, with 14 bases between the two ends.

The chain couples TRBV5-6 to TRBJ1-2; 10 bases match TRBD1. V shed 2 bases and J 6 bases; nucleotides not matched to a gene: 7. CDR3 length equals 15 residues. Germline V gene sequence: CDR1 SGHDT, CDR2 YYEEEE. In DNA form, the CDR3 reads TGTGCCAGCAGCTTAGGGACAGGGGATCCAAATGGCTACACCTTC. This codes for CASSLGTGDPNGYTF.

V and J are TRBV9 and TRBJ2-7, with a possible D match to TRBD2 (7 bases). The CDR3 spans 16 residues. V was cut by 8 bases and J by 0 bases, with 21 bases left in between. Germline V gives CDR1 SGDLS, CDR2 YYNGEE. The CDR3: CASGGDNRGGSYEQYF. The CDR3 region has the DNA TGTGCCAGTGGAGGGGACAACCGCGGGGGCTCCTACGAGCAGTACTTC.

CDR3 loop: CASCFGDRDYNEQFF. CDR3 DNA sequence: TGTGCCAGCTGCTTCGGGGACAGGGATTACAATGAGCAGTTCTTC. The V and J genes are TRBV9 and TRBJ2-1; TRBD1 matches at 9 bases. In germline, CDR1 is SGDLS, CDR2 YYNGEE. With V trimmed by 7 bases and J by 4 bases, 9 bases remained unmatched. The CDR3 is 15 amino acids.

CDR3 sequence: CASSPDRGRIYEQFF. CDR3 nucleotides: TGTGCCAGCAGTCCCGACAGGGGGCGCATATATGAGCAGTTCTTC. J is TRBJ2-1 and V is TRBV27, with TRBD1 identical over 10 bases. J was trimmed by 8 bases and V by 5 bases; bases with no gene match: 9. Germline CDR1 is MNHEY and CDR2 is SMNVEV (reference sequence). The CDR3 totals 15 residues.